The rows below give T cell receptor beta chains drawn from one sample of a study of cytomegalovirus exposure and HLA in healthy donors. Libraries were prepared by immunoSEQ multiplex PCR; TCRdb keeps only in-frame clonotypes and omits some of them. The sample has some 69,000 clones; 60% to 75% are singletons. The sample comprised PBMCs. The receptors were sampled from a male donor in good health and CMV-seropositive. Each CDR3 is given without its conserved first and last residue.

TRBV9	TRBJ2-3	ASSVAGPPSTDTQY
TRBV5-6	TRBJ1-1	ASSWTGGASTEAF
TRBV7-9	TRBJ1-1	ASSWTANTEAF
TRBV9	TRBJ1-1	ASGPVGGVTEAF
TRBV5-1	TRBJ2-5	ASSSHGTSGQETQY
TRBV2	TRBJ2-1	ASSDGRQYYNEQF
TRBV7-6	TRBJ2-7	ASSATGAGSYEQY
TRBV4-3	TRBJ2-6	ASSQVSGSGANVLT
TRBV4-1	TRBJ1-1	ASSQRESDEAF
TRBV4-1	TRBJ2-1	ASSLGTSGRNEQF
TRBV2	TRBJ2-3	ASSETRLAGFTQY
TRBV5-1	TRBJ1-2	ASSLGWGRGIYGYT
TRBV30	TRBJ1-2	AWNRPGTAYGYT
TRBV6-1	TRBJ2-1	ASSEGGGYYNEQF
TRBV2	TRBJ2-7	ASGKTGAYEQY
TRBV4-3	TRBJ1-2	ASSQDQGSPNYGYT
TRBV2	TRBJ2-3	ASSEGGPQTQY
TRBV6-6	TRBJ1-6	ASTGQGLYNSPLH
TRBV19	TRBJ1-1	ASSIASRNWMWDTEAF
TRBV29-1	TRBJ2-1	SVEDRGSYNEQF
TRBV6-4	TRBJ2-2	ASSGGLGGGGELF
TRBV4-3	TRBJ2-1	ASSQVSRASEQF
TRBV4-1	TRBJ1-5	ASSQVASSNQPQH
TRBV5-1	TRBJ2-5	ASSLGWLAGDTQETQY
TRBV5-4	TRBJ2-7	ASSLAGHSYEQY
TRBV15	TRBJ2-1	ATSRVAGGPYEQF
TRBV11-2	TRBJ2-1	ASSPQDSYNEQF
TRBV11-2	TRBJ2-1	ASSSPGRQYNEQF
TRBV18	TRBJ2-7	ASSLRTNRPPYEQY
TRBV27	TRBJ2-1	ASSNSAGTSVPNEQF
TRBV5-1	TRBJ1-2	ASSLGQGANYGYT
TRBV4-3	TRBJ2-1	ASSQESREGNNEQF
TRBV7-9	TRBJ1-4	ASSLSGSNEKLF
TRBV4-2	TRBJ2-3	ASSQDLAGESTDTQY
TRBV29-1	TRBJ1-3	SVARTDGDTIY
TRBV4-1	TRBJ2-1	ASSPRTSGDLVDEQF
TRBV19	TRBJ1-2	ASKVGQRGRGGYT
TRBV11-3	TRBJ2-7	ASSYGSGPRRYEQY
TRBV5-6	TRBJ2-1	ASSFDNEQF
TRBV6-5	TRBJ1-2	ASSTPGLSNYGYT
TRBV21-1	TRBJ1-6	ASRKLGHPSSPLH
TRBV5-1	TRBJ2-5	ASSPGLAGGPGETQY
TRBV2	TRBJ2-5	ASSGLQGRERGETQY
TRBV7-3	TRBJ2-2	ASSLDYLSSGELF
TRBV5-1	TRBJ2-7	ASSLGTAAGEQY
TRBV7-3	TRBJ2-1	ASSPLAGPRDEQF
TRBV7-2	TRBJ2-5	ASSLKGGGGETQY
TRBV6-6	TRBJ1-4	ASSYSGQGNNEKLF
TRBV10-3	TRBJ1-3	AISADSNTIY
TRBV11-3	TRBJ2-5	ASSGGLRETQY